This TCR beta chain was profiled in a study of T cell repertoires in cytomegalovirus infection. The CDR3 has 14 amino acids. Germline V CDR1 and CDR2: SNHLY, FYNNEI. Trimming stripped 5 bases from V and 5 bases from J, with 13 bases between. TCRdb analysed the reads with MiXCR anew, one entry per CDR3 protein. The sample records about 210,000 distinct CDR3 sequences, about 5.9% being singletons. This sequence originates from a human donor in good health (CMV status not recorded). Some clones in this sample may be carry-over from other donors' samples. This rearrangement joins TRBV2 to TRBJ1-5; D not resolved. The sequencing sample was made of PBMCs. This CDR3 reads CASSPSAPDQPQHF. For the CDR3, the DNA is TGTGCCAGCAGTCCGTCGGCCCCCGATCAGCCCCAGCATTTT.